The clone carrying this T cell receptor (beta chain) was detected only once. Participants, 18 to 89 years old, spanned 25 or so US areas. V shed 1 base and J 6 bases; nucleotides not matched to a gene: 7. Germline assignment: CDR1 MGHRA and CDR2 YSYEKL. The CDR3 sequence is 17 residues long. The sample belongs to a study of blood T cell repertoires in COVID-19. Sequenced by immunoSEQ multiplex PCR; TCRdb stores in-frame clones only, minus some. The sample contains around 190,000 clones, around 84% of which appear only once. This TCR was sampled from a woman in her thirties who had been exposed to COVID-19. The specimen was PBMCs or T cells enriched from blood (not recorded which). The chain couples TRBV4-1 to TRBJ2-1, with 12 bases fitting TRBD2. The CDR3 sequence is CASSQGPPGLAGNEQFF. CDR3 nucleotide sequence: TGCGCCAGCAGCCAAGGTCCTCCGGGACTAGCGGGCAATGAGCAGTTCTTC.